This T cell receptor beta chain was profiled in a study of T-cell reconstitution after alpha-beta-depleted transplantation in children. Study results and limitations: T-cell counts and diversity at one year following transplant were attributed mainly to newly produced T cells. The high TCRbeta diversity at day 60 in some patients came from surviving recipient T cells and thymic progenitors. About two months after transplant, alpha-beta T cells reportedly came from several hundred expanded graft clones.

In regard to this clonotype: What it recognizes is unknown.

In germline, CDR1 is SGHDN, CDR2 FVKESK. CDR3 length equals 18 residues. V lost 10 bases to trimming and J lost 2 bases; unmatched junction nucleotides: 16. Unique molecular identifiers featured in how the TCRbeta library was prepared. TCRdb fed the PCR reads into MiXCR, producing one record per CDR3 protein. Of 900,000 or so distinct CDR3 sequences listed, around 15% were seen once; the top ten hold roughly 4.8%. The clonotype was recovered from a male patient under 18 who had a stem cell transplant for acute lymphoblastic leukemia, so the T cells may come from the graft donor. The sequencing here drew on PBMCs, mostly from graft donor cells, taken 360 days after TCRalphabeta/CD19-depleted stem cell transplant. This sequence joins TRBV14 and TRBJ2-1, with 11 bases lining up with TRBD2. As DNA, the CDR3 is TGTGCCACACTTAGACAGAGATTAGCGGGAGGGCCCTACAATGAGCAGTTCTTC. Translating gives CATLRQRLAGGPYNEQFF.